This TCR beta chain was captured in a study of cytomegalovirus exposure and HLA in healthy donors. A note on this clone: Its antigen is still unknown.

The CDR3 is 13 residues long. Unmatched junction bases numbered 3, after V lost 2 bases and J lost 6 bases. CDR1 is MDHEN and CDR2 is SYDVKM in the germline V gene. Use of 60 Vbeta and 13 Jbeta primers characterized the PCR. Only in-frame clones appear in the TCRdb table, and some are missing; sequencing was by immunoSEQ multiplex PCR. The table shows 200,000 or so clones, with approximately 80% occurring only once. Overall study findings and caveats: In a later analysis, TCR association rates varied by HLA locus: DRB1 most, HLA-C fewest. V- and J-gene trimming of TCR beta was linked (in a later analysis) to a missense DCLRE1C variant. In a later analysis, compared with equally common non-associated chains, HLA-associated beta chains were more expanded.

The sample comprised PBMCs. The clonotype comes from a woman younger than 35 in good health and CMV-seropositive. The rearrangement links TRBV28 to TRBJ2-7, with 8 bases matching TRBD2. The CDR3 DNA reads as TGTGCCAGCAGTTTACGGGGGGGCGGCGAGCAGTACTTC. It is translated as CASSLRGGGEQYF.